This is a list of T cell receptor beta chains from one sample in a study of cytomegalovirus exposure and HLA in healthy donors. Method: immunoSEQ multiplex PCR; TCRdb's copy keeps in-frame clones and lacks some. The repertoire includes tens of thousands of clones, about 70% of them detected once, and approximately 20% sits in the top ten. The specimen sequenced was PBMCs. The receptors were gathered from a woman aged 55-70 years in good health and CMV-seropositive. The CDR3 runs from the conserved cysteine through the conserved F or W. The order of the fields is V gene, D gene, CDR3 length, J gene, CDR3 protein, CDR3 DNA. D genes are given only for firm matches.

TRBV4-3	.	16	TRBJ1-1	CASSQDRGDQNTEAFF	TGCGCCAGCAGCCAAGATCGCGGGGACCAGAACACTGAAGCTTTCTTT
TRBV5-6	TRBD2	17	TRBJ2-1	CASSSGLAGGRYNEQFF	TGTGCCAGCAGCAGCGGACTAGCGGGGGGGCGTTACAATGAGCAGTTCTTC
TRBV29-1	TRBD1	13	TRBJ1-2	CSVGTGGDYGYTF	TGCAGCGTTGGTACAGGGGGCGACTATGGCTACACCTTC
TRBV5-1	TRBD1	16	TRBJ2-1	CAGSLGETGDHNEQFF	TGCGCCGGCAGCTTAGGGGAGACAGGGGACCACAATGAGCAGTTCTTC
TRBV18	TRBD1	15	TRBJ2-3	CASSPWGQSTDTQYF	TGTGCCAGCTCACCATGGGGACAGAGCACAGATACGCAGTATTTT
TRBV5-4	.	16	TRBJ1-2	CASSLGQNVQNYGYTF	TGTGCCAGCAGCTTAGGACAGAACGTACAGAACTATGGCTACACCTTC
TRBV9	TRBD2	15	TRBJ2-3	CASSVSLAGTDTQYF	TGTGCCAGCAGCGTATCACTAGCGGGCACAGATACGCAGTATTTT
TRBV6-1	.	15	TRBJ1-5	CASRNRPGGNQPQHF	TGTGCCAGCAGAAACCGGCCCGGAGGCAATCAGCCCCAGCATTTT
TRBV7-2	.	13	TRBJ2-3	CASSRAPGTGSYF	TGTGCCAGCAGCAGAGCCCCAGGAACAGGGTCCTATTTT
TRBV5-1	.	13	TRBJ2-1	CASSLDSNNEQFF	TGCGCCAGCAGCTTGGACAGCAACAATGAGCAGTTCTTC
TRBV2	.	14	TRBJ1-5	CASSATGENQPQHF	TGTGCCAGCAGCGCGACGGGAGAGAATCAGCCCCAGCATTTT
TRBV2	TRBD1	15	TRBJ2-3	CASGLGQLPTDTQYF	TGTGCCAGCGGCCTGGGACAGCTTCCCACAGATACGCAGTATTTT
TRBV5-4	TRBD1	18	TRBJ2-3	CASSLSPSRQGITDTQYF	TGTGCCAGCAGCCTTTCTCCCTCTAGACAGGGTATCACAGATACGCAGTATTTT